Listed below are T cell receptor beta chains from one sample, sequenced in a study of blood T cell repertoires in COVID-19. Produced via immunoSEQ multiplex PCR; TCRdb's table is partial and in-frame only. The sample contains roughly 28,000 clones, 75% to 90% of which appear only once. Sample: peripheral blood. The receptors originated from a human donor with acute or convalescent COVID-19. The donor label of this sample is uncertain. The CDR3 runs from the conserved cysteine through the conserved F or W. The D gene is left open where the match is weak. Where a row states a size, it is once, few, many or the class of an expanded clone; other rows omit it.

clone size: .
V gene: TRBV6-5
D gene: .
J gene: TRBJ1-6
CDR3 protein: CASSSHSPQVTLHF
CDR3 DNA: TGTGCCAGCAGCTCCCATTCCCCCCAGGTCACCCTCCACTTT

clone size: .
V gene: TRBV6-6
D gene: .
J gene: TRBJ1-6
CDR3 protein: CASSSAGGRSSPLHF
CDR3 DNA: TGTGCCAGCTCCTCCGCGGGGGGGCGCAGTTCACCCCTCCACTTT

clone size: .
V gene: TRBV3-1/TRBV3-2
D gene: TRBD1
J gene: TRBJ1-2
CDR3 protein: CASSVGRDRDDYTF
CDR3 DNA: TGTGCCAGCAGCGTAGGCCGGGACAGGGACGACTACACCTTC

clone size: .
V gene: TRBV7-2
D gene: TRBD2
J gene: TRBJ2-2
CDR3 protein: CASSLVGLAGELFF
CDR3 DNA: TGTGCCAGCAGCTTAGTTGGACTAGCCGGGGAGCTGTTTTTT

clone size: .
V gene: TRBV15
D gene: TRBD1
J gene: TRBJ2-3
CDR3 protein: CATSAATGKLTDTQYF
CDR3 DNA: TGTGCCACCAGCGCAGCGACAGGGAAGTTAACAGATACGCAGTATTTT

clone size: .
V gene: TRBV11-2
D gene: TRBD1
J gene: TRBJ1-6
CDR3 protein: CASSPGTGGNSPLHF
CDR3 DNA: TGTGCCAGCAGCCCCGGGACAGGGGGAAATTCACCCCTCCACTTT

clone size: .
V gene: TRBV28
D gene: .
J gene: TRBJ2-1
CDR3 protein: CASSLSRGKEFF
CDR3 DNA: TGTGCCAGCAGTCTCAGTCGGGGAAAGGAATTCTTC

clone size: .
V gene: TRBV29-1
D gene: .
J gene: TRBJ1-2
CDR3 protein: CSANSGVNYGYTF
CDR3 DNA: TGCAGCGCCAACTCCGGGGTTAACTATGGCTACACCTTC

clone size: .
V gene: TRBV7-2
D gene: .
J gene: TRBJ2-5
CDR3 protein: CASSRGPGSQYF
CDR3 DNA: TGTGCCAGCAGCCGGGGTCCGGGGTCCCAGTACTTC

clone size: .
V gene: TRBV9
D gene: .
J gene: TRBJ1-1
CDR3 protein: CASSSPGGGTEAFF
CDR3 DNA: TGTGCCAGCAGCTCACCCGGGGGGGGGACTGAAGCTTTCTTT

clone size: .
V gene: TRBV6-5
D gene: .
J gene: TRBJ1-6
CDR3 protein: CASSITGTNSPLHF
CDR3 DNA: TGTGCCAGCAGCATAACAGGGACTAATTCACCCCTCCACTTT

clone size: .
V gene: TRBV11-2
D gene: TRBD2
J gene: TRBJ2-5
CDR3 protein: CASSLGAGGHQETQYF
CDR3 DNA: TGTGCCAGCAGCTTAGGGGCGGGGGGCCATCAAGAGACCCAGTACTTC

clone size: .
V gene: TRBV29-1
D gene: TRBD2
J gene: TRBJ2-3
CDR3 protein: CSAPSGTSGDRATDTQYF
CDR3 DNA: TGCAGCGCCCCGTCCGGGACTAGCGGCGACCGGGCCACAGATACGCAGTATTTT

clone size: .
V gene: TRBV6-5
D gene: .
J gene: TRBJ1-4
CDR3 protein: CASTYGQAANEKLFF
CDR3 DNA: TGTGCCAGCACCTACGGCCAGGCAGCTAATGAAAAACTGTTTTTT

clone size: .
V gene: TRBV11-3
D gene: .
J gene: TRBJ2-5
CDR3 protein: CASSAARGVETQYF
CDR3 DNA: TGTGCCAGCAGCGCTGCCAGGGGGGTGGAGACCCAGTACTTC

clone size: .
V gene: TRBV20-1
D gene: .
J gene: TRBJ1-1
CDR3 protein: CSASAGIEAFF
CDR3 DNA: TGCAGTGCTAGTGCGGGGATTGAAGCTTTCTTT

clone size: few
V gene: TRBV3-1/TRBV3-2
D gene: TRBD1
J gene: TRBJ2-3
CDR3 protein: CASSQDRRGPITDTQYF
CDR3 DNA: TGTGCCAGCAGCCAAGATCGTAGGGGGCCGATCACAGATACGCAGTATTTT

clone size: .
V gene: TRBV5-1
D gene: TRBD1
J gene: TRBJ1-4
CDR3 protein: CASSWTGFHEKLFF
CDR3 DNA: TGCGCCAGCAGCTGGACAGGGTTTCATGAAAAACTGTTTTTT

clone size: .
V gene: TRBV5-8
D gene: TRBD2
J gene: TRBJ2-5
CDR3 protein: CASTRGTSGETQYF
CDR3 DNA: TGTGCCAGCACCCGAGGGACTAGCGGAGAGACCCAGTACTTC

clone size: .
V gene: TRBV5-1
D gene: TRBD1
J gene: TRBJ1-1
CDR3 protein: CASSLSPTGVGTEAFF
CDR3 DNA: TGCGCCAGCAGCTTGAGTCCCACAGGGGTGGGCACTGAAGCTTTCTTT

clone size: .
V gene: TRBV5-1
D gene: .
J gene: TRBJ2-7
CDR3 protein: CASSLARGSYEQYF
CDR3 DNA: TGCGCCAGCAGCTTGGCGAGGGGGTCCTACGAGCAGTACTTC

clone size: .
V gene: TRBV6-6
D gene: .
J gene: TRBJ2-7
CDR3 protein: CASSYSSGAYEQYF
CDR3 DNA: TGTGCCAGCAGTTACTCTAGCGGAGCCTACGAGCAGTACTTC

clone size: .
V gene: TRBV6-5
D gene: .
J gene: TRBJ1-1
CDR3 protein: CASSSRSQSTEAFF
CDR3 DNA: TGTGCCAGCAGTTCCCGGAGTCAAAGCACTGAAGCTTTCTTT

clone size: .
V gene: TRBV6-5
D gene: .
J gene: TRBJ2-7
CDR3 protein: CASSSTGGPIYEQYF
CDR3 DNA: TGTGCCAGCAGCTCAACCGGGGGGCCTATCTACGAGCAGTACTTC

clone size: .
V gene: TRBV5-4
D gene: .
J gene: TRBJ1-3
CDR3 protein: CASSLGPFASSGNTIYF
CDR3 DNA: TGTGCCAGCAGCTTGGGTCCGTTCGCCAGCTCTGGAAACACCATATATTTT

clone size: .
V gene: TRBV28
D gene: .
J gene: TRBJ1-2
CDR3 protein: CASSGGHSYGYTF
CDR3 DNA: TGTGCCAGCAGTGGGGGACACTCCTATGGCTACACCTTC

clone size: .
V gene: TRBV19
D gene: TRBD1
J gene: TRBJ1-5
CDR3 protein: CASSILDRGGSNQPQHF
CDR3 DNA: TGTGCCAGTAGTATCCTCGACAGGGGAGGTAGCAATCAGCCCCAGCATTTT

clone size: .
V gene: TRBV12-2
D gene: .
J gene: TRBJ1-2
CDR3 protein: CASRPGGEFGYTF
CDR3 DNA: TGTGCAAGTCGGCCAGGGGGCGAATTTGGCTACACCTTC

clone size: .
V gene: TRBV5-1
D gene: .
J gene: TRBJ2-2
CDR3 protein: CASSLGGANTGELFF
CDR3 DNA: TGCGCCAGCAGCTTGGGGGGGGCGAACACCGGGGAGCTGTTTTTT

clone size: .
V gene: TRBV19
D gene: .
J gene: TRBJ1-1
CDR3 protein: CASRDTLNTEAFF
CDR3 DNA: TGTGCCAGTAGGGACACATTGAACACTGAAGCTTTCTTT

clone size: .
V gene: TRBV11-2
D gene: .
J gene: TRBJ2-1
CDR3 protein: CASTIGPRTVYNEQFF
CDR3 DNA: TGTGCCAGCACCATAGGTCCCCGGACAGTATACAATGAGCAGTTCTTC

clone size: .
V gene: TRBV20-1
D gene: .
J gene: TRBJ1-5
CDR3 protein: CSASGGSHNQPQHF
CDR3 DNA: TGCAGTGCTAGTGGAGGAAGCCACAATCAGCCCCAGCATTTT

clone size: .
V gene: TRBV28
D gene: .
J gene: TRBJ1-4
CDR3 protein: CASSFSAGLNEKLFF
CDR3 DNA: TGTGCCAGCAGTTTCTCAGCGGGGTTAAATGAAAAACTGTTTTTT

clone size: once
V gene: TRBV5-1
D gene: TRBD2
J gene: TRBJ2-3
CDR3 protein: CASSLGGGYTDTQYF
CDR3 DNA: TGCGCCAGCAGCTTGGGCGGGGGATACACAGATACGCAGTATTTT

clone size: once
V gene: TRBV5-4
D gene: TRBD1
J gene: TRBJ1-1
CDR3 protein: CASSIGQGDTEAFF
CDR3 DNA: TGTGCCAGCAGCATCGGACAGGGCGACACTGAAGCTTTCTTT

clone size: .
V gene: TRBV11-2
D gene: TRBD1
J gene: TRBJ1-2
CDR3 protein: CASRASGQGARGYTF
CDR3 DNA: TGTGCCAGCAGGGCGTCGGGACAGGGGGCGAGGGGCTACACCTTC